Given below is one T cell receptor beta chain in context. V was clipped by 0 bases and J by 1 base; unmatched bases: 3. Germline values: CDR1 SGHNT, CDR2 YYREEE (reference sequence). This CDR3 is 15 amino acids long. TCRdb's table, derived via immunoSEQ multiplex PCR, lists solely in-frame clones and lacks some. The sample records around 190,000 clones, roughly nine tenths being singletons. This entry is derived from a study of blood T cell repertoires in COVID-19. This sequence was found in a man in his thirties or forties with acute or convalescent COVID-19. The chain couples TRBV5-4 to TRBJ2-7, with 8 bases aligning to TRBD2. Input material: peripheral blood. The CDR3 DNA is TGTGCCAGCAGCTTGGACGGCGGGGGGTCCTACGAGCAGTACTTC. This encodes CASSLDGGGSYEQYF.